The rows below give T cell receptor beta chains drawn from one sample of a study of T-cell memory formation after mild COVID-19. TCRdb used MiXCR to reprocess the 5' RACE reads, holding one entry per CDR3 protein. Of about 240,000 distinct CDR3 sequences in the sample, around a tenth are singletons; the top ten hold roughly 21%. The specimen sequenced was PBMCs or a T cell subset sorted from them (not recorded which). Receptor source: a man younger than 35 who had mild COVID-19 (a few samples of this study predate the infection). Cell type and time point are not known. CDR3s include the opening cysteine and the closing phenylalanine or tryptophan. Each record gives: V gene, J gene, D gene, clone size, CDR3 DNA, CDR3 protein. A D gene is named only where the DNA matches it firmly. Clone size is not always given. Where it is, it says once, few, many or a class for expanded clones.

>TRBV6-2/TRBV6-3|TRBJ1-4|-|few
TGTGCCAGCAGCGACAGTGTTACAACTAATGAAAAACTGTTTTTT
CASSDSVTTNEKLFF
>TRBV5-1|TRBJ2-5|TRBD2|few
TGCGCCAGCAGCTCCATGACTAGCGGGGGCGGCCGAGAGTACTTC
CASSSMTSGGGREYF
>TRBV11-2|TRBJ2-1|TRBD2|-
TGTGCCAGCACCCACCGGGGGCGGGGGGCCTCCGATGAGCAGTTCTTC
CASTHRGRGASDEQFF
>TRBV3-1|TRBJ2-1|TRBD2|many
TGTGCCAGCAGCCAACCTACTCATCTAGCGGGGAGCTCCTACAATGAGCAGTTCTTC
CASSQPTHLAGSSYNEQFF
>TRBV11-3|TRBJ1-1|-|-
TGTGCCAGCAGCTTAGGGGTGAACGCTGAAGCTTTCTTT
CASSLGVNAEAFF
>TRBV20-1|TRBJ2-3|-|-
TGCAGTGCAACGGGCCCCCCTGTGACAGATACGCAGTATTTT
CSATGPPVTDTQYF
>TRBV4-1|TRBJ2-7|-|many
TGCGCCAGCAGCCAAGGTTCAGGGTTAGAGGAAGAGCAGTACTTC
CASSQGSGLEEEQYF
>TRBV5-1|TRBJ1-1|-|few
TGCGCCAGCAGCTTGGCGTCCCAGAATTCTGAAGCTTTCTTT
CASSLASQNSEAFF
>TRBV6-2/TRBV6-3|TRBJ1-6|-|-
TGTGCCTCCACCGGGACTCAACATAATTCACCCCTCCACTTT
CASTGTQHNSPLHF
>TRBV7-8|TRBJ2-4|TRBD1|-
TGTGCCAGCAGCCTCCGGACAGGGGGCACGGGAAACATTCAGTACTTC
CASSLRTGGTGNIQYF
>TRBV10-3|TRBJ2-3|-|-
TGTGCCATCGGGGGGCGCACAGATACGCAGTATTTT
CAIGGRTDTQYF
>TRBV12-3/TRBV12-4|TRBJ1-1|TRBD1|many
TGTGCCGTCCGACAGGGGACTGAAGCTTTCTTT
CAVRQGTEAFF
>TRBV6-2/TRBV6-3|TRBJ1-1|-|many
TGTGCCAGCTGGGAGAACACTGAAGCTTTCTTT
CASWENTEAFF
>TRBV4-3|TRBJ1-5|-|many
TGCGCCAGCAGCCAAGCCCCGACTAAATGGGATCAGCCCCAGCATTTT
CASSQAPTKWDQPQHF
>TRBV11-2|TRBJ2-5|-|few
TGTGCCAGCTCTAAGGGGGATAGGGAGACCCAGTACTTC
CASSKGDRETQYF
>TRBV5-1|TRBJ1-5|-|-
TGCGCCAGCAGCTTGGTCCCCCCGGGACGGGATAGCAATCAGCCCCAGCATTTT
CASSLVPPGRDSNQPQHF
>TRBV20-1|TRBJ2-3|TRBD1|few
TGCAGTGCTCGGAGACAGGGTGGCACAGATACGCAGTATTTT
CSARRQGGTDTQYF
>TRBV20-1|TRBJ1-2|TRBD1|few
TGCAGTGCTAGAAGAGACAGGGGACCTGGCTACACCTTC
CSARRDRGPGYTF
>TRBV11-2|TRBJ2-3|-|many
TGTGCCAGCAGCTTGGGCATATCGGGACTAGGGGGCGCAGATACGCAGTATTTT
CASSLGISGLGGADTQYF
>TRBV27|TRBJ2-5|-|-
TGTGCCAGCAGTCCAAACGATCGTGTGGAGACCCAGTACTTC
CASSPNDRVETQYF
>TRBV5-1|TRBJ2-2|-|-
TGCGCCAGCAGCCCCAGGGTGGGCACCGGGGAGCTGTTTTTT
CASSPRVGTGELFF
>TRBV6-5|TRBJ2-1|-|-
TGTGCCAGCAGCCGCCGCCAGCGGCGCTCCTACAATGAGCAGTTCTTC
CASSRRQRRSYNEQFF
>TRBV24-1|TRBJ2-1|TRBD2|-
TGTGCCGCCGGGCCCGGGGGGGCCTACAATGAGCAGTTCTTC
CAAGPGGAYNEQFF
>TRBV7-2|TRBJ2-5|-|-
TGTGCCAGCAGCATCGGACAGAGCGAAGAGACCCAGTACTTC
CASSIGQSEETQYF